These 28 T cell receptor beta chains were all obtained from the same sample, sequenced in a study of regulatory T cells in long-lasting Graves disease. Time point of the sample: newly diagnosed GD, antithyroid drugs for less than 3 months. PBMC-derived RNA was used for the TCR library. TCR beta libraries were built with iRepertoire HTBI primers and Arm-PCR of CDR3 regions. TCRdb reprocessed the multiplex PCR reads via MiXCR and lists one record per CDR3 protein. Among around 250,000 distinct CDR3 sequences listed, around a sixth were seen once. These records were also assigned to another study, of T cells in Graves' hyperthyroidism and ophthalmopathy.

The sequences come from peripheral blood mononuclear cells (PBMCs), collected at new diagnosis, from a patient treated with antithyroid drugs. These TCRs come from a woman aged 25-40 years with Graves disease.

In its sample, this clonotype was seen many times. The chain is built from TRBV28 and TRBJ1-2; D not certain. Looked up from germline, CDR1 is MDHEN and CDR2 is SYDVKM. Trimming left V 6 bases short and J 1 base short, with 6 bases between. The CDR3 contains 12 residues. CDR3 in amino acids: CASRLFNYGYTF. CDR3 sequence (DNA): TGTGCCAGCAGACTCTTTAACTATGGCTACACCTTC.

The CDR3 coding sequence is TGTGCCAGCTCACCGATTAAGGGACAGGGGAGTAATGAAAAACTGTTTTTT. Translated: CASSPIKGQGSNEKLFF. The chain has TRBV6-1 and TRBJ1-4; 10 bases fit TRBD1. Germline V gene sequence: CDR1 MNHNS, CDR2 SASEGT. V lost 8 bases to trimming and J lost 4 bases; unmatched junction nucleotides: 13. This CDR3 contains 17 residues.

The table lists this clonotype with many counts. This rearrangement joins TRBV12-3 or TRBV12-4 to TRBJ1-5, with 7 bases that match TRBD1. The V segment lost 3 bases and the J segment 4 bases; nucleotides outside the gene matches: 6. The CDR3 contains 15 residues. The CDR3, as DNA: TGTGCCAGCAGTTTTTCGCGGACAGGTAATCAGCCCCAGCATTTT. Protein sequence: CASSFSRTGNQPQHF.

This clonotype was seen at least ten times. The chain employs TRBV7-3 and TRBJ2-1; 13 bases fit TRBD2. The CDR3 runs 14 residues. In germline, CDR1 is SGHTA, CDR2 FQGTGA. V shed 5 bases, J shed 10 bases, and the junction held 5 bases outside the gene matches. The CDR3 region has the DNA TGTGCCAGCAGCCCCACTAGCGGGGGGGCCGAGCAGTTCTTC. This encodes CASSPTSGGAEQFF.

This chain connects TRBV2 to TRBJ1-2, with TRBD1 as a possible D gene (5 bases). Germline lookup yields CDR1 SNHLY and CDR2 FYNNEI. V was shortened by 6 bases and J by 4 bases, with 18 bases between the two germline ends. The CDR3 length is 15 residues. The CDR3 DNA is TGTGCCAGCAGATTCGGGGGGACGGAAACCTATGGCTACACCTTC. Translation: CASRFGGTETYGYTF.

V is TRBV9 and J is TRBJ2-7, with TRBD1 identical over 8 bases. Germline values: CDR1 SGDLS, CDR2 YYNGEE. The length of the CDR3 is 14 residues. The V segment lost 3 bases and the J segment 5 bases; nucleotides outside the gene matches: 7. The CDR3 loop reads CASSADREEDEQYF. The DNA for the CDR3 is TGTGCCAGCAGCGCGGACAGGGAAGAGGACGAGCAGTACTTC.

This clonotype was counted at least ten times. V is TRBV7-2 and J is TRBJ2-3; TRBD2 might be the D (6 bases). Germline CDR1 SGHTA, CDR2 FQGNSA. This CDR3 region has 15 residues. The V gene lost 1 base and the J gene lost 1 base, with 9 bases spanning the gap. The CDR3 loop is CASSLGRGGTDTQYF. CDR3 coding DNA: TGTGCCAGCAGCTTAGGGAGGGGAGGCACAGATACGCAGTATTTT.

The V call is TRBV30, the J call TRBJ2-1; 7 bases align to TRBD2. The V gene end was trimmed by 8 bases and the J gene end by 4 bases; junction bases not matched to a gene: 2. CDR3 length equals 11 residues. CDR1 is GTSNPN and CDR2 is SVGIG in the germline V gene (reference sequence). This CDR3 reads CAEGGYNEQFF. The CDR3 DNA is TGTGCCGAGGGAGGGTACAATGAGCAGTTCTTC. Combining the CDR3 with reference TRBV30 and TRBJ2-1 gives the whole variable domain SQTIHQWPATLVQPVGSPLSLECTVEGTSNPNLYWYRQAAGRGLQLLFYSVGIGQISSEVPQNLSASRPQDRQFILSSKKLLLSDSGFYLCAEGGYNEQFFGPGTRLTVL.

This clonotype was counted between two and nine times. The chain combines TRBV6-1 with TRBJ1-5, with 8 bases matching TRBD1. Germline assignment: CDR1 MNHNS and CDR2 SASEGT. V was pared by 3 bases and J by 5 bases, with 3 bases of the junction left unmatched. The CDR3 covers 14 residues. For the CDR3, the DNA is TGTGCCAGCAGTGATACAGGGGGGGATCAGCCCCAGCATTTT. Translation: CASSDTGGDQPQHF.

This clonotype was counted many times. The rearrangement links TRBV20-1 to TRBJ2-3, with 8 bases identical to TRBD2. Trimming at V came to 0 bases and at J to 2 bases, leaving 7 bases not matched to a gene. CDR3 length: 16 residues. The germline V gene encodes CDR1 DFQATT and CDR2 SNEGSKA (reference sequence). The chain's CDR3 is CSARDAERGTTDTQYF. CDR3 in DNA: TGCAGTGCTAGAGATGCGGAGCGGGGGACCACAGATACGCAGTATTTT.

The chain employs TRBV7-3 and TRBJ2-4; weak D call: TRBD1 (5 bases). This CDR3 is 13 amino acids long. The V gene's germline CDR1 is SGHTA and CDR2 FQGTGA. The germline V and J ends were trimmed by 5 bases and 1 base, with 6 bases remaining between them. CDR3 residues: CASSPGAKNIQYF. CDR3 DNA: TGTGCCAGCAGCCCAGGGGCCAAAAACATTCAGTACTTC.

Concerning this clonotype: Given a much more abundant clone one base away, this may be a read error. The chain recombines TRBV6-2 or TRBV6-3 with TRBJ1-2; weak D call: TRBD1 (5 bases). CDR1 is MNHEY, CDR2 SVGEGT, per germline. CDR3 length: 13 amino acids. The CDR3 sequence: CASSDLLRWGCTF. CDR3 sequence (DNA): TGTGCCAGCAGTGATCTTTTGCGTTGGGGCTGCACCTTC.

This clonotype has a count of ten or more. The rearrangement links TRBV12-3 or TRBV12-4 to TRBJ1-1; the D is unclear. This CDR3 comprises 15 residues. V shed 3 bases and J shed 0 bases, with 11 bases lying between them. The chain's CDR3 is CASSLPHGMNTEAFF. CDR3 sequence (DNA): TGTGCCAGCAGTTTGCCCCACGGCATGAACACTGAAGCTTTCTTT.

The J gene is TRBJ1-1, the V gene TRBV5-1; 8 bases are shared with TRBD1. J was trimmed by 3 bases and V by 5 bases; bases with no gene match: 3. The CDR3 spans 13 residues. Germline-derived CDR1 and CDR2 are SGHRS and YFSETQ. CDR3 loop: CASRPTGDTEAFF. The CDR3, as DNA: TGCGCCAGCAGGCCGACAGGGGACACTGAAGCTTTCTTT.

This clonotype has a count of ten or more. The chain is built from TRBV6-1 and TRBJ1-5; D is ambiguous. V shed 6 bases and J shed 2 bases, with 14 bases lying between them. The CDR3 covers 15 residues. The germline V gene encodes CDR1 MNHNS and CDR2 SASEGT. CDR3 coding DNA: TGTGCCAGCAGCCCCCTGGTGGTCGGCAATCAGCCCCAGCATTTT. It codes for CASSPLVVGNQPQHF.

The table lists this clonotype with many counts. The chain's CDR3 is CASSTRARGQRTNYGYTF. The CDR3 nucleotides read TGTGCCAGCAGTACCCGAGCCCGTGGACAGAGGACTAACTATGGCTACACCTTC. V gene TRBV6-1 combines with J gene TRBJ1-2; possibly TRBD1 for D (6 bases). V was pared by 5 bases and J by 0 bases, with 22 bases between. CDR1 and CDR2 from the germline V gene are MNHNS and SASEGT. This CDR3 contains 18 residues.

This clonotype was picked up a small number of times. This rearrangement joins TRBV28 to TRBJ2-1; the D gene could be TRBD1 or TRBD2 (6 bases each). V dropped 10 bases and J dropped 6 bases, with 19 bases sitting between them. CDR1 is MDHEN, CDR2 SYDVKM, per germline. The CDR3 extends over 14 amino acids. The CDR3 loop is CATITGAGRNEQFF. The CDR3 DNA is TGTGCCACCATCACGGGGGCAGGTCGCAATGAGCAGTTCTTC.

This clonotype was counted ten times or more. This chain uses TRBV6-1 with TRBJ1-1, with a possible D match to TRBD1 (5 bases). Germline V gene sequence: CDR1 MNHNS, CDR2 SASEGT. Trimming left V 2 bases short and J 5 bases short, with 15 bases between. The CDR3 is made up of 15 amino acids. The CDR3 nucleotides read TGTGCCAGCAGTGAATTAGTTGTGGGGCGGACTGAAGCTTTCTTT. It translates to CASSELVVGRTEAFF.

This clonotype came up many times. This CDR3 reads CASSLDGASGGISDTQYF. The CDR3 DNA reads TGTGCCAGCAGCTTAGATGGGGCTAGCGGGGGTATTTCGGATACGCAGTATTTT. The rearrangement uses TRBV7-2 and TRBJ2-3; TRBD2 aligns across 10 bases. CDR1 and CDR2 (germline): SGHTA, FQGNSA. The J segment lost 6 bases and the V segment lost 1 base, leaving 13 bases of the junction unmatched. The CDR3 runs 18 residues.

There are many counts of this clonotype. V and J are TRBV20-1 and TRBJ2-5; 8 nucleotides line up with TRBD2. V trimming: 7 bases; J trimming: 4 bases; junction bases outside the gene matches: 11. Per the germline V gene, CDR1 is DFQATT and CDR2 is SNEGSKA (reference sequence). CDR3 length: 14 amino acids. The CDR3 sequence is CSGSGGAGGETQYF. For the CDR3, the DNA is TGCAGTGGTTCGGGAGGGGCCGGTGGAGAGACCCAGTACTTC.

This clonotype was detected ten times or more. This chain joins TRBV6-1 and TRBJ1-5, with 9 bases matching TRBD1. Germline V gene sequence: CDR1 MNHNS, CDR2 SASEGT. The CDR3 has 15 residues. V lost 6 bases, J lost 4 bases, and 7 bases stayed unmatched. DNA of the CDR3: TGTGCCAGCAGGAGGACAGGGGCGAGTAATCAGCCCCAGCATTTT. It is translated as CASRRTGASNQPQHF.

This clonotype was detected only a few times. A read error is the likely source, as a far larger clone sits one nucleotide away. The rearrangement links TRBV11-2 to TRBJ2-7; 7 bases agree with TRBD1. In germline, CDR1 is SGHAT, CDR2 FQNNGV. This CDR3 has 12 residues. The CDR3 region has the DNA TGTACCAGCACGGACAGGACCGACGAGCAGTACTTC. Its translation is CTSTDRTDEQYF.

Only a few counts were recorded for this clonotype. The rearrangement uses TRBV4-1 and TRBJ1-3; 7 nucleotides match TRBD1. J gave up 3 bases and V 1 base, and 9 bases lay outside the gene matches. This CDR3 is built from 17 residues. Per germline, CDR1 MGHRA and CDR2 YSYEKL. CDR3 in amino acids: CASSQGSSRGSGNTIYF. The CDR3 nucleotides are TGCGCCAGCAGCCAAGGATCGAGCAGGGGGAGTGGAAACACCATATATTTT.

In this sample, this clonotype turned up a few times. The V and J genes are TRBV28 and TRBJ2-3; TRBD1 agrees at 9 bases. The CDR3 contains 16 residues. Per germline, CDR1 MDHEN and CDR2 SYDVKM. After removal of 11 bases from V and 0 bases from J, the junction contained 12 bases not matched to a gene. The CDR3 reads CAHRGTGTPSTDTQYF. CDR3 DNA sequence: TGTGCCCACCGAGGGACAGGGACCCCTAGCACAGATACGCAGTATTTT.

This clonotype was seen at least ten times. The chain employs TRBV20-1 and TRBJ1-5, with TRBD1 as a possible D gene (5 bases). The V end lost 5 bases, the J end lost 2 bases, and 13 bases lay between the germline ends. CDR1 and CDR2 from the germline V gene are DFQATT and SNEGSKA (reference sequence). The CDR3 spans 14 residues. CDR3: CSAFPTVGNQPQHF. Here the CDR3 DNA reads TGCAGTGCTTTTCCGACAGTGGGCAATCAGCCCCAGCATTTT.

This clonotype was seen more than once but under ten times. In DNA, the CDR3 is TGTGCCAGCAGCTTAGACTCGTTCGGCTACACCTTC. This encodes CASSLDSFGYTF. The chain uses TRBV7-2 and TRBJ1-2; no clear D. Germline V gene data show CDR1 as SGHTA and CDR2 as FQGNSA. The CDR3 is made up of 12 amino acids. The V gene lost 1 base and the J gene lost 8 bases, with 8 bases spanning the gap.

This clonotype was seen many times. The chain recombines TRBV11-2 with TRBJ1-2, with 7 bases aligning to TRBD1. The CDR3 sequence is 16 residues long. Germline-derived CDR1 and CDR2 are SGHAT and FQNNGV. The trim removed 1 base at V and 4 bases at J, leaving 9 bases unmatched. The CDR3 nucleotides read TGTGCCAGCAGCTTAGCCACCGGACAGGTCGCCTATGGCTACACCTTC. It translates to CASSLATGQVAYGYTF.

This clonotype was seen many times. The chain employs TRBV10-2 and TRBJ1-1; D is ambiguous. The CDR3 covers 12 residues. V was pared by 2 bases and J by 11 bases, with 12 bases between. Germline assignment: CDR1 WSHSY and CDR2 SAAADI. This chain's CDR3 is CASSEVGVSAFF. The CDR3 nucleotides read TGCGCCAGCAGTGAGGTTGGGGTTTCGGCTTTCTTT.